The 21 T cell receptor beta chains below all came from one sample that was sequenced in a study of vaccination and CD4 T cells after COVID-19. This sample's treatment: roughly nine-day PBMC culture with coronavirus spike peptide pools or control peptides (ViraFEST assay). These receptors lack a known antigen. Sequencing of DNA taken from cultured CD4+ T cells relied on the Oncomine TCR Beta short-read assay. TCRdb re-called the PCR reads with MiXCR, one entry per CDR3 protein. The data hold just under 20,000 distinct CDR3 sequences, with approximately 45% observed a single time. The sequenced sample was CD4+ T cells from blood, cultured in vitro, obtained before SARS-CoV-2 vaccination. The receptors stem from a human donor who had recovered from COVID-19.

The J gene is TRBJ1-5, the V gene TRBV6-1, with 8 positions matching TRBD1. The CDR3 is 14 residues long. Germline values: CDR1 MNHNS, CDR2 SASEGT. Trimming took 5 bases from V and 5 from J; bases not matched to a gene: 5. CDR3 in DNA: TGTGCCAGCAGTCGTACGGGACAGGATCAGCCCCAGCATTTT. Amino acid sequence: CASSRTGQDQPQHF.

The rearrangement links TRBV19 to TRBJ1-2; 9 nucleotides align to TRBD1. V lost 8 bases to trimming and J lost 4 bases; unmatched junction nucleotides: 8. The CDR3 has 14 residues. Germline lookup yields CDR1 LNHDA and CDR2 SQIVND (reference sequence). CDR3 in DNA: TGTGCCAGTTCAGACAGGGGGGAATCCTATGGCTACACCTTC. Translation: CASSDRGESYGYTF. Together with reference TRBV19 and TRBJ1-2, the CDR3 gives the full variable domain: DGGITQSPKYLFRKEGQNVTLSCEQNLNHDAMYWYRQDPGQGLRLIYYSQIVNDFQKGDIAEGYSVSREKKESFPLTVTSAQKNPTAFYLCASSDRGESYGYTFGSGTRLTVV.

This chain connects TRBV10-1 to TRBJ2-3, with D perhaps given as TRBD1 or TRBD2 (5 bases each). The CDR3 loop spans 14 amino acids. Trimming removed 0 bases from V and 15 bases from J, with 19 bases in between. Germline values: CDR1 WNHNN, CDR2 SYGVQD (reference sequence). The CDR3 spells CASSESGRFGTHYF. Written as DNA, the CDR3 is TGCGCCAGCAGTGAGTCCGGACGTTTTGGGACCCATTATTTT.

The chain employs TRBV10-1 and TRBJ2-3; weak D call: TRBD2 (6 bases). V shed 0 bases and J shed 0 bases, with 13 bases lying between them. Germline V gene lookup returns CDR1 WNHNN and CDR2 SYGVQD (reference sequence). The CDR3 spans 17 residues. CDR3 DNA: TGCGCCAGCAGTGAGTCGACTCCGGAGGGGAGCACAGATACGCAGTATTTT. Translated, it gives CASSESTPEGSTDTQYF.

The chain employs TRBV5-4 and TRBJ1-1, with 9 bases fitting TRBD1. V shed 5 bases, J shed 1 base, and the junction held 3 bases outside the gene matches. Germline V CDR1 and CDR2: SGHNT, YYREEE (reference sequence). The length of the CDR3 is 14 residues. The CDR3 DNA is TGTGCCAGCAGTGGACAGGGGAGGAACACTGAAGCTTTCTTT. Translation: CASSGQGRNTEAFF.

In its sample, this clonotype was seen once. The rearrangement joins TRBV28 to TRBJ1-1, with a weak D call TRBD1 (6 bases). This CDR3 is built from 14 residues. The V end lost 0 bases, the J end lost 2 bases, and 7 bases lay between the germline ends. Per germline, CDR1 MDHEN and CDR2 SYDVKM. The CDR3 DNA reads TGTGCCAGCAGTTTATGGGACAGCAACACTGAAGCTTTCTTT. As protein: CASSLWDSNTEAFF.

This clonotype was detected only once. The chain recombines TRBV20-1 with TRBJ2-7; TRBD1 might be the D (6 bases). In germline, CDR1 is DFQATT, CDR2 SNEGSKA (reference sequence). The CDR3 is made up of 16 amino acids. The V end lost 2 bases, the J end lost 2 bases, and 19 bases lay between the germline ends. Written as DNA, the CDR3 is TGCAGTGCTAGAAAGAAGGCGACAGGAGCTGCCTACGAGCAGTACTTC. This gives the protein CSARKKATGAAYEQYF.

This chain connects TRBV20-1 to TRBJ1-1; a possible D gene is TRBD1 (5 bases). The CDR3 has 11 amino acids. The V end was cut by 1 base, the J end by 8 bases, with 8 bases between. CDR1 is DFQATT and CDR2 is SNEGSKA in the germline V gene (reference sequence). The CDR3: CSARVRTEAFF. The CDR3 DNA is TGCAGTGCTAGAGTTCGGACAGAAGCTTTCTTT.

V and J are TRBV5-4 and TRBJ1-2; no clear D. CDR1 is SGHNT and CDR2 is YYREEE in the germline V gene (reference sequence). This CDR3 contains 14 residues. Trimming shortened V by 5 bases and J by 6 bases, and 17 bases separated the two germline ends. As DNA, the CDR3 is TGTGCCAGCAGTATTAGAGCGCGGAGGGATGGCTACACCTTC. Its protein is CASSIRARRDGYTF.

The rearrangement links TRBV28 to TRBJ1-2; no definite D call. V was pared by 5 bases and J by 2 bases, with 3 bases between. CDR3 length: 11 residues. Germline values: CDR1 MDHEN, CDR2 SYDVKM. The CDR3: CASSQNYGYTF. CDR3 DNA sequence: TGTGCCAGCAGTCAGAACTATGGCTACACCTTC.

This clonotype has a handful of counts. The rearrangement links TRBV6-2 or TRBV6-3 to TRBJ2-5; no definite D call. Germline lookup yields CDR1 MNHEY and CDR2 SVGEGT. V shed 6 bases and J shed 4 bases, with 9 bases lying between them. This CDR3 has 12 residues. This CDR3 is CASSPSRETQYF. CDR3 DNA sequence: TGTGCCAGCAGCCCCTCCCGAGAGACCCAGTACTTC.

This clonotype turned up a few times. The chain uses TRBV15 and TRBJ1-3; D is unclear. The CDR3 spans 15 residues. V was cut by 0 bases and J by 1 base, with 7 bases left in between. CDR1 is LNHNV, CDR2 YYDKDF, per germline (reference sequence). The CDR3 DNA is TGTGCCACCAGCAGAGATCAGGATTCTGGAAACACCATATATTTT. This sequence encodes CATSRDQDSGNTIYF.

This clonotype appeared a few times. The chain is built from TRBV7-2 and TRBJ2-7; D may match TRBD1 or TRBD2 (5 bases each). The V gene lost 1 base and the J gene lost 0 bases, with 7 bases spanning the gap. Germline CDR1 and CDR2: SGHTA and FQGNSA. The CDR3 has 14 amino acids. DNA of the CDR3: TGTGCCAGCAGCTTAGGGGACGCCTCCTACGAGCAGTACTTC. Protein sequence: CASSLGDASYEQYF.

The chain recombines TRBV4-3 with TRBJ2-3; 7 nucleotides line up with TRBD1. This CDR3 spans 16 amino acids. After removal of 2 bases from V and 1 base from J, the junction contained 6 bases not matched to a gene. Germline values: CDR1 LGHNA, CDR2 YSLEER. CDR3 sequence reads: CASSQQTGTGTDTQYF. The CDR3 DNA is TGCGCCAGCAGCCAACAAACCGGGACAGGCACAGATACGCAGTATTTT.

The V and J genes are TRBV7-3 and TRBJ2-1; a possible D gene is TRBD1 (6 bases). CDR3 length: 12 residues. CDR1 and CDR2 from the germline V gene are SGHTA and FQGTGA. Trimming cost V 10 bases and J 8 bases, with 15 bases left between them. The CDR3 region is CATQGLGDEQFF. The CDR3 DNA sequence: TGTGCCACCCAGGGGCTCGGAGATGAGCAGTTCTTC.

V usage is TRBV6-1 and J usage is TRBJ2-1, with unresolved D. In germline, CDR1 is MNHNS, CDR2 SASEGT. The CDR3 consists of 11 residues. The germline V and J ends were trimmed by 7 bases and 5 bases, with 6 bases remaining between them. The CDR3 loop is CASTRNNEQFF. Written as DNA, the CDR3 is TGTGCCAGCACCCGAAACAATGAGCAGTTCTTC.

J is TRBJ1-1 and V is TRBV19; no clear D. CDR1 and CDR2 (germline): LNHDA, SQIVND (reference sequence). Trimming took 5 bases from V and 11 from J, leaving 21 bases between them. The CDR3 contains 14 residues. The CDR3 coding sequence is TGTGCCAGTAGTGTCGTCGGTCAGAATAGATTGGCTTTCTTT. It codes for CASSVVGQNRLAFF.

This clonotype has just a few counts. The CDR3 nucleotides read TGTGCCAGCAGTTTCTCCAGGGGGGTTAATTCACCCCTCCACTTT. This translates into CASSFSRGVNSPLHF. The chain joins TRBV27 to TRBJ1-6; TRBD1 aligns across 7 bases. Germline lookup yields CDR1 MNHEY and CDR2 SMNVEV (reference sequence). The CDR3 loop spans 15 amino acids. The V and J ends lost 3 bases and 6 bases, in that order; junction bases with no gene match: 5.

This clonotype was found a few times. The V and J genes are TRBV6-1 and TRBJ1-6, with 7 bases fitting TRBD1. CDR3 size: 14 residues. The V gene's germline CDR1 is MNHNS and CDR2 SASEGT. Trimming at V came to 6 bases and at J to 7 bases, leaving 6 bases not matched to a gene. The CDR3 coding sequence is TGTGCCAGCAGACAGGGGTCGGAGAATTCACCCCTCCACTTT. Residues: CASRQGSENSPLHF.

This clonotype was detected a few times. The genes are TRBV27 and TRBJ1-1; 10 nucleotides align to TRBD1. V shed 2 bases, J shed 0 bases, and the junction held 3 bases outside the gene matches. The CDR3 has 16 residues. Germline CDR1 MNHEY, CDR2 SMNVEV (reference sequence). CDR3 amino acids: CASSLVDRGLNTEAFF. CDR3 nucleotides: TGTGCCAGCAGTTTAGTGGACAGGGGGTTGAACACTGAAGCTTTCTTT.

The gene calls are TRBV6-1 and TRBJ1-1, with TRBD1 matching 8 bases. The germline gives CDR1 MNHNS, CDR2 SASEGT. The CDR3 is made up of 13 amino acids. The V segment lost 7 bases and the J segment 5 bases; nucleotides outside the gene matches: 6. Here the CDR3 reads CASTRTGITEAFF. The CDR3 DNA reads TGTGCCAGCACAAGGACAGGGATAACTGAAGCTTTCTTT.